The clone carrying this TCR beta chain was observed a single time. Its antigen remains unknown. The data were taken from a study of regulatory dendritic cells for organ transplantation. The overall study: Dendritic cell cultures received LPS on day 6.

Allogeneic regulatory or mature dendritic cells were co-cultured for about 5 days with CFSE-labeled sorted T cells at 1:10. Using immunoSEQ multiplex PCR, the repertoire was profiled, and TCRdb retains in-frame clones only, with some absent. The sample contains 15,000 to 20,000 clones, more than 60% of which appear only once. Overall study results and limits: The authors noted considerable between-person heterogeneity in alloreactive memory CD8+ cells. Regulatory dendritic cells appeared to expand memory CD8+ clones less than mature ones. The most alloreactive TCR clonotypes were found in resting memory CD8+ cells.

The source is a human donor in good health. Sequencing input: memory CD4+ T cells from blood cultured with regulatory dendritic cells. Described subset: CD45RO+ memory T cells.

The CDR3 bases are TGTGCCAGCAGCCAGCGGGACGCAACTAATGAAAAACTGTTTTTT. Amino acids: CASSQRDATNEKLFF. V gene TRBV6-1 combines with J gene TRBJ1-4, with a possible D match to TRBD1 (5 bases). Trimming cost V 6 bases and J 0 bases, with 11 bases left between them. Germline CDR1 and CDR2: MNHNS and SASEGT. The CDR3 runs 15 residues.